These 30 T cell receptor beta chains came from one sample sequenced in a study of blood T cells in healthy people across ages. Together with a sample-barcoded 5' primer, a J-beta primer mix was included in a second PCR lasting roughly 6 to 12 cycles. TCRdb called the 5' RACE reads again in MiXCR, with one record for every CDR3 protein. The table includes fewer than 700,000 distinct CDR3 sequences, less than 45% detected once. Sequenced: blood. These receptors were obtained from a man older than 75 in good health.

This chain joins TRBV20-1 and TRBJ2-7; maybe TRBD1 (7 bases). CDR3 size: 13 residues. Germline V gives CDR1 DFQATT, CDR2 SNEGSKA (reference sequence). V was shortened by 5 bases and J by 3 bases, with 14 bases between the two germline ends. Written as DNA, the CDR3 is TGCAGTGCTGGGGGGACAGACAGCTACGAGCAGTACTTC. It yields the protein CSAGGTDSYEQYF.

The genes are TRBV2 and TRBJ1-1; unclear D gene. Trimming removed 1 base from V and 8 bases from J, with 11 bases in between. CDR3 length: 13 amino acids. Germline assignment: CDR1 SNHLY and CDR2 FYNNEI. The CDR3 sequence: CASSEVMDQEAFF. The CDR3 coding sequence is TGTGCCAGCAGTGAAGTCATGGATCAAGAAGCTTTCTTT.

The chain recombines TRBV20-1 with TRBJ1-2; D gene ambiguous. V gave up 6 bases and J gave up 5 bases, with 13 bases separating them. Germline values: CDR1 DFQATT, CDR2 SNEGSKA (reference sequence). The CDR3 runs 12 residues. The DNA for the CDR3 is TGCAGTGCCCCTCGGGCAGCATATGGCTACACCTTC. Encoded protein: CSAPRAAYGYTF.

The J gene is TRBJ1-1, the V gene TRBV6-6, with D unresolved. CDR3 length equals 13 residues. Germline CDR1 MNHNY, CDR2 SVGAGI (reference sequence). V lost 7 bases and J 5 bases, leaving 14 bases between the germline ends. The CDR3 coding sequence is TGTGCCAGCACAAGAGCACCGGGGACTGAAGCTTTCTTT. Residues: CASTRAPGTEAFF.

The chain recombines TRBV13 with TRBJ2-4; D could derive from TRBD1 or TRBD2 (5 bases each). The J call may be faulty, since TRBJ2-5 better matches the DNA end. Germline values: CDR1 PRHDT, CDR2 FYEKMQ (reference sequence). This CDR3 is built from 15 residues. The CDR3 protein is CASSFTPGRQETQYF. CDR3 coding DNA: TGTGCCAGCAGCTTTACTCCGGGACGGCAAGAGACCCAGTACTTC.

The chain uses TRBV5-1 and TRBJ2-1, with TRBD1 identical over 9 bases. V dropped 4 bases and J dropped 8; count of bases not matched to a gene: 7. This CDR3 spans 14 amino acids. Germline-derived CDR1 and CDR2 are SGHRS and YFSETQ. For the CDR3, the DNA is TGCGCCAGCAGCCCGGGACAGGGCTTTGATGAGCAGTTCTTC. The encoded protein is CASSPGQGFDEQFF.

The CDR3 sequence is CSALGQGINEQFF. CDR3 DNA sequence: TGCAGTGCGCTGGGACAGGGCATCAATGAGCAGTTCTTC. The chain couples TRBV20-1 to TRBJ2-1; 9 nucleotides agree with TRBD1. This CDR3 contains 13 residues. V shed 6 bases, J shed 6 bases, and the junction held 6 bases outside the gene matches. Germline V gene sequence: CDR1 DFQATT, CDR2 SNEGSKA (reference sequence).

The CDR3 loop is CASSLILKNEQFF. The CDR3 nucleotides read TGTGCCAGCAGCTTGATACTAAAGAATGAGCAGTTCTTC. This rearrangement joins TRBV7-2 to TRBJ2-1, with unresolved D. The germline gives CDR1 SGHTA, CDR2 FQGNSA. The CDR3 has 13 residues. V lost 3 bases to trimming and J lost 7 bases, with 10 bases between them.

This clonotype was recorded a few times. The chain has TRBV12-3 or TRBV12-4 and TRBJ2-5; 10 bases map to TRBD1. The J call may be incorrect, as the DNA end agrees better with TRBJ2-7. The CDR3 covers 15 residues. In nucleotides, the CDR3 is TGTGCCAGCAGTTTAGGATTTGGGACAGGGGTCGAGCAGTACTTC. Its protein is CASSLGFGTGVEQYF.

This clonotype was detected only a few times. J is TRBJ2-7 and V is TRBV6-2 or TRBV6-3; D might be TRBD1 (6 bases). V was pared by 8 bases and J by 4 bases, with 15 bases between. Germline CDR1 and CDR2: MNHEY and SVGEGT. The CDR3 has 13 residues. The CDR3 here is CASGTGYWYEQYF. CDR3 coding DNA: TGTGCCAGCGGAACAGGGTATTGGTACGAGCAGTACTTC.

The gene calls are TRBV2 and TRBJ2-1, with no clear D. The end of the DNA aligns better with TRBJ2-7, so the J call may be wrong. Germline V gives CDR1 SNHLY, CDR2 FYNNEI. The CDR3 extends over 11 amino acids. CDR3 DNA sequence: TGTGCCAGCCTTAACGGCTACGAGCAGTACTTC. Translating gives CASLNGYEQYF.

The genes are TRBV2 and TRBJ1-2; possible D gene TRBD1, 5 bases. Germline CDR1 is SNHLY and CDR2 is FYNNEI. The V and J ends lost 4 bases and 7 bases respectively, with 13 bases between them. The CDR3 is 13 residues long. As DNA, the CDR3 is TGTGCCAGCAGTGCGGCCGAGCAGGGTGGCTACACCTTC. This encodes CASSAAEQGGYTF.

The rearrangement uses TRBV18 and TRBJ2-3; D call uncertain. CDR3 length: 14 amino acids. CDR1 KGHSH and CDR2 LQKENI come from the germline V gene. Between the trimmed V and J ends, which lost 2 bases and 2 bases, there was a span of 8 bases. The CDR3 is CASSPLPNTDTQYF. DNA for the CDR3: TGTGCCAGCTCACCATTACCTAACACAGATACGCAGTATTTT.

This clonotype was detected a few times. The V call is TRBV2, the J call TRBJ1-5, with D maybe TRBD1 (6 bases). Germline CDR1 reads SNHLY; CDR2 reads FYNNEI. CDR3 size: 17 residues. Trimming pared 3 bases from V and 4 bases from J, leaving 19 bases between. CDR3 sequence: CASSDFTGGNLNQPQHF. CDR3 DNA sequence: TGTGCCAGCAGTGACTTTACGGGGGGCAACCTGAATCAGCCCCAGCATTTT.

By proportion, this clonotype is medium-sized. The V gene is TRBV20-1, the J gene TRBJ2-1; 15 bases agree with TRBD2. CDR1 is DFQATT and CDR2 is SNEGSKA in the germline V gene (reference sequence). The CDR3 contains 14 residues. V shed 4 bases and J 7 bases; nucleotides not matched to a gene: 2. The CDR3 spells CSAKGTSGRNEQFF. CDR3 nucleotide sequence: TGCAGTGCTAAAGGGACTAGCGGGAGGAATGAGCAGTTCTTC.

The chain couples TRBV5-1 to TRBJ1-5; D unclear. Deletions cut 5 bases from V and 0 bases from J, with 6 bases between. CDR3 length equals 13 residues. CDR1 and CDR2 from the germline V gene are SGHRS and YFSETQ. The CDR3 DNA reads as TGCGCCAGCAGTATTAATAGCAATCAGCCCCAGCATTTT. It encodes CASSINSNQPQHF.

This chain links TRBV11-2 with TRBJ2-1, with 8 positions matching TRBD2. The CDR3 totals 16 residues. V was clipped by 2 bases and J by 4 bases; unmatched bases: 7. Per germline, CDR1 SGHAT and CDR2 FQNNGV. The DNA of the CDR3 is TGTGCCAGCAGCTTATTGTTCGCTAGCGGGTACAATGAGCAGTTCTTC. Translation gives CASSLLFASGYNEQFF.

The V and J genes are TRBV14 and TRBJ1-2, with D hard to call. The CDR3 runs to 14 residues. Per germline, CDR1 SGHDN and CDR2 FVKESK. V gave up 4 bases and J gave up 3 bases, with 12 bases separating them. The CDR3 is CASSLSEGDYGYTF. The CDR3 region has the DNA TGTGCCAGCAGCCTTTCGGAGGGAGACTATGGCTACACCTTC.

The rearrangement uses TRBV29-1 and TRBJ2-1, with 7 bases identical to TRBD1. CDR1 is SQVTM and CDR2 is ANQGSEA in the germline V gene. The CDR3 has 13 residues. Trimming cost V 4 bases and J 10 bases; bases outside gene matches: 10. The CDR3: CSVVGTASYEQFF. The CDR3 DNA follows: TGCAGCGTTGTCGGGACAGCTTCCTACGAGCAGTTCTTC.

This rearrangement joins TRBV6-1 to TRBJ2-7, with 10 bases lining up with TRBD1. Germline loops: CDR1 MNHNS, CDR2 SASEGT. This CDR3 has 17 amino acids. V lost 1 base and J lost 5; bases outside the gene matches: 11. DNA for the CDR3: TGTGCCAGCAGTGAAGAGGGGGCGACAGGGGGCCCGCACGAGCAGTACTTC. Residues: CASSEEGATGGPHEQYF.

The sample holds a few counts of this clonotype. J is TRBJ1-2 and V is TRBV29-1, with 8 bases fitting TRBD1. This CDR3 region has 13 residues. V lost 3 bases, J lost 5 bases, and 5 bases stayed unmatched. Germline V gene data show CDR1 as SQVTM and CDR2 as ANQGSEA. CDR3 sequence reads: CSVDGQGGYGYTF. The DNA of the CDR3 is TGCAGCGTTGACGGACAGGGCGGATATGGCTACACCTTC.

V gene TRBV5-1 combines with J gene TRBJ2-1, with 8 nucleotides matching TRBD1. The junction had 3 bases not matched to a gene; V was cut back by 0 bases and J by 4 bases. The germline V gene has CDR1 SGHRS and CDR2 YFSETQ. CDR3 length: 15 residues. As DNA, the CDR3 is TGCGCCAGCAGCTTGGCCCGGACAGGGTACAATGAGCAGTTCTTC. Translation: CASSLARTGYNEQFF.

The rearrangement uses TRBV20-1 and TRBJ2-7; 8 positions match TRBD1. Germline V lookup: CDR1 DFQATT, CDR2 SNEGSKA (reference sequence). The CDR3 is 14 amino acids. Losses at the gene ends were 5 bases for V and 3 bases for J; bases not matched to a gene: 9. The CDR3 sequence: CSAPFYRGFYEQYF. CDR3 nucleotide sequence: TGCAGTGCTCCATTTTACAGGGGGTTCTACGAGCAGTACTTC.

This clonotype has at least ten counts. The V and J genes are TRBV7-3 and TRBJ2-5; D assignment may be TRBD1 or TRBD2 (7 bases each). The CDR3 spans 15 residues. Deletions cut 5 bases from V and 3 bases from J, with 16 bases between. Per germline, CDR1 SGHTA and CDR2 FQGTGA. DNA of the CDR3: TGTGCCAGCAGCCAGGGGGGGAGCCAAAAAGAGACCCAGTACTTC. This codes for CASSQGGSQKETQYF.

The V call is TRBV11-2, the J call TRBJ2-5; possibly TRBD1 for D (6 bases). Trimming removed 4 bases from V and 2 bases from J, with 14 bases in between. This CDR3 contains 15 residues. Germline CDR1 is SGHAT and CDR2 is FQNNGV. The DNA for the CDR3 is TGTGCCAGCAGCTCACAGGGTAGGGGACAAGAGACCCAGTACTTC. Protein sequence: CASSSQGRGQETQYF.

Worth noting for this clonotype: One base away lies a much larger clone, so this may be a sequencing read error. This sequence joins TRBV2 and TRBJ1-4, with D possibly being TRBD1 (5 bases). This CDR3 is 14 amino acids long. Germline loops: CDR1 SNHLY, CDR2 FYNNEI. With 9 bases removed from V and 8 bases from J, the gap between germline ends came to 19 bases. The CDR3 here is CARSVRQGSEKLFF. In DNA, the CDR3 is TGTGCCAGATCCGTACGTCAGGGATCCGAAAAACTGTTTTTT.

This clonotype was observed a few times. This chain uses TRBV20-1 with TRBJ1-1; D is perhaps TRBD1 (5 bases). The V gene lost 6 bases and the J gene lost 5 bases, with 16 bases spanning the gap. CDR3 length: 13 amino acids. Germline V lookup: CDR1 DFQATT, CDR2 SNEGSKA (reference sequence). CDR3 in DNA: TGCAGTGCCCTGGGGCAGGGAGGGACTGAAGCTTTCTTT. This codes for CSALGQGGTEAFF.

The J gene is TRBJ1-2, the V gene TRBV4-3; D unresolved. There are 14 residues in the CDR3. V was trimmed by 0 bases and J by 0 bases, leaving 5 bases between them. Per the germline V gene, CDR1 is LGHNA and CDR2 is YSLEER. As DNA, the CDR3 is TGCGCCAGCAGCCAAGACAGAACTAACTATGGCTACACCTTC. Its protein product is CASSQDRTNYGYTF.

This clonotype was seen more than once but under ten times. The chain is built from TRBV7-2 and TRBJ1-2, with TRBD1 as a possible D gene (5 bases). In germline, CDR1 is SGHTA, CDR2 FQGNSA. Trimming pared 5 bases from V and 8 bases from J, leaving 15 bases between. The CDR3 extends over 13 amino acids. The CDR3 protein is CASSPGRLGGYTF. The CDR3 coding sequence is TGTGCCAGCAGCCCGGGACGGTTAGGAGGCTACACCTTC.

The V call is TRBV28, the J call TRBJ2-5, with TRBD2 matching 10 bases. From germline, CDR1 is MDHEN and CDR2 SYDVKM. The V gene end was trimmed by 5 bases and the J gene end by 2 bases; junction bases not matched to a gene: 5. The CDR3 is 15 residues long. The chain's CDR3 is CASSRGLAVQETQYF. CDR3 DNA: TGTGCCAGCAGTAGAGGACTAGCGGTTCAAGAGACCCAGTACTTC.